A single sample is the source of the 5 T cell receptor beta chains below, sequenced in a study of T cells in Graves' hyperthyroidism and ophthalmopathy. TCR beta CDR3 regions were amplified from RNA. Carried out on the TCR CDR3, a first-round RT-PCR used the HTBI primer set. TCRdb re-derived calls from the multiplex PCR reads in MiXCR, one entry per CDR3 protein. Of 640,000 or so distinct CDR3 sequences detected, roughly 14% appear once; the ten largest clones hold 3.5% to 4.5%. Material for sequencing was blood. These receptors were taken from a woman aged 40 to 50 with Graves' ophthalmopathy.

V and J are TRBV30 and TRBJ1-2; possibly TRBD1 for D (5 bases). V lost 0 bases, J lost 7 bases, and 15 bases lay in between. The CDR3 consists of 14 residues. Germline lookup yields CDR1 GTSNPN and CDR2 SVGIG (reference sequence). This chain's CDR3 is CAWSVAGIGLGYTF. The CDR3, as DNA: TGTGCCTGGAGTGTAGCAGGGATCGGGCTTGGCTACACCTTC.

This clonotype was counted many times. The chain is built from TRBV5-1 and TRBJ2-2; a weak D match, TRBD2 (5 bases). This CDR3 is 13 amino acids long. The V end lost 2 bases, the J end lost 7 bases, and 9 bases lay between the germline ends. Germline assignment: CDR1 SGHRS and CDR2 YFSETQ. This chain's CDR3 is CASSFSGSGELFF. The CDR3 region has the DNA TGCGCCAGCAGCTTCAGCGGTAGCGGGGAGCTGTTTTTT.

In DNA, the CDR3 is TGCGCCAGCAGTGAGGGCCAGGCGAGCTCCTACGAGCAGTACTTC. Protein: CASSEGQASSYEQYF. The chain carries TRBV10-1 and TRBJ2-7; D unresolved. Looked up from germline, CDR1 is WNHNN and CDR2 is SYGVQD (reference sequence). The CDR3 is 15 amino acids. V lost 2 bases and J 0 bases, leaving 11 bases between the germline ends.

This clonotype appeared many times. The rearrangement uses TRBV6-5 and TRBJ1-1; a possible D gene is TRBD1 (5 bases). Germline-derived CDR1 and CDR2 are MNHEY and SVGAGI. Deletions cut 4 bases from V and 6 bases from J, with 15 bases between. The CDR3 extends over 14 amino acids. DNA for the CDR3: TGTGCCAGCAGTTCCCAGGGTGGGATCGCTGAAGCTTTCTTT. It yields the protein CASSSQGGIAEAFF.

In its sample, this clonotype was seen many times. This chain uses TRBV18 with TRBJ2-5, with D maybe TRBD2 (6 bases). Germline V gene sequence: CDR1 KGHSH, CDR2 LQKENI. This CDR3 region has 17 residues. V was shortened by 0 bases and J by 7 bases, with 21 bases between the two germline ends. The CDR3 here is CASSPPMGGEAVGTQYF. In DNA, the CDR3 is TGTGCCAGCTCACCACCGATGGGAGGTGAGGCCGTGGGGACCCAGTACTTC. The entire variable domain, with the rest obtained from reference TRBV18 and TRBJ2-5, is as follows: NAGVMQNPRHLVRRRGQEARLRCSPMKGHSHVYWYRQLPEEGLKFMVYLQKENIIDESGMPKERFSAEFPKEGPSILRIQQVVRGDSAAYFCASSPPMGGEAVGTQYFGPGTRLLVL.